This T cell receptor (beta chain) was captured by sequencing in a study of blood T cell repertoires in COVID-19. Background on the study: The origin of the acute and convalescent COVID-19 samples was the United States, Italy and Spain. PBMCs, B-cell-depleted T cells, or T cells provided the cDNA or gDNA that made up the material.

Trimming at V came to 3 bases and at J to 3 bases, leaving 4 bases not matched to a gene. The CDR3 length is 14 residues. Germline values: CDR1 SEHNR, CDR2 FQNEAQ (reference sequence). How the authors handled the data: How many nucleated cells were present was estimated from reference gene primer amplification. TCRdb keeps only in-frame clones here, not all; method: immunoSEQ multiplex PCR. The V and J calls and clone size come from that table; D and trimming were worked out from the DNA. The sample records around 260,000 clones, around 87% being singletons. This TCR was recovered from a woman in her forties who had recovered from COVID-19. V usage is TRBV7-9 and J usage is TRBJ1-1; TRBD1 matches 7 bases. Sequencing was performed on peripheral blood. The CDR3 reads CASSLEGAHTEAFF. CDR3 sequence (DNA): TGTGCCAGCAGCTTGGAGGGGGCCCACACTGAAGCTTTCTTT.